This T cell receptor beta chain comes out of a study of T-cell memory formation after mild COVID-19. Study-wide findings and caveats: Within pre-infection memory, some responding clones were found, suggesting cross-reactive memory joined.

The germline V gene has CDR1 SEHNR and CDR2 FQNEAQ (reference sequence). This CDR3 comprises 15 residues. The trim removed 5 bases at V and 6 bases at J, leaving 7 bases unmatched. TCRdb redid the calling of the 5' RACE reads with MiXCR, one entry per CDR3 protein. In the table there are roughly 160,000 distinct CDR3 sequences, 10% to 15% of which are singletons. With regard to this clonotype: The antigen remains undetermined.

This sequence originates from a young man who had mild COVID-19 (a few samples of this study predate the infection). Cell type and time point are not known. The sequenced sample consisted of PBMCs or a T cell subset sorted from them (not recorded which). The V and J genes are TRBV7-9 and TRBJ2-3; 11 bases map to TRBD2. CDR3 amino acids: CASSVTSGGLDTQYF. The CDR3 bases are TGTGCCAGCAGCGTAACTAGCGGGGGCCTGGATACGCAGTATTTT.